This T cell receptor (beta chain) was captured by sequencing in a study of cytomegalovirus exposure and HLA in healthy donors. Regarding the study as a whole: In a later analysis, a genetic analysis reported fewer productive-TCR N-insertions in an Asian-associated ancestry cluster than the cohort average. Reported performance of the classifier showed diagnosis of cytomegalovirus status with high specificity and sensitivity. CMV serostatus was the only recorded immune exposure for donors.

The PCR contained 60 Vbeta and 13 Jbeta primers. Measured with immunoSEQ multiplex PCR; TCRdb has only the in-frame clones, and not every one. The profile shows more than 110,000 clones, about 74% of them singletons. Of note for this clone: What it binds is not known.

Trimming took 6 bases from V and 5 from J, leaving 12 bases between them. This CDR3 has 13 residues. The germline V gene has CDR1 LNHDA and CDR2 SQIVND (reference sequence). The sample taken for sequencing was PBMCs. This clonotype originated in a woman aged 45 to 65 in good health and CMV-seronegative. The rearrangement links TRBV19 to TRBJ2-3, with D possibly matching TRBD1 (5 bases). The CDR3 DNA sequence: TGTGCCAGTAGATCCACAGGCGGAGATACGCAGTATTTT. Translation: CASRSTGGDTQYF.